This TCR beta chain was observed in a study of untreated major depressive disorder (dated by TCRdb to between 2018 and 2020). Concerning the study at large: In this cross-sectional case-control comparison, antidepressant-free major depressive disorder patients and individually matched non-depressed controls were compared on T cell phenotype and TCR repertoire. The sequencing was a follow-up to the differences in Vbeta 5.1, Vbeta 11 and Vbeta 22 usage that flow cytometry had picked up across the whole cohort.

General conclusions and limits of the study: In CD4+ T cells, sequencing confirmed that depressed patients used TRBV05-01 (Vbeta 5.1) more than controls did, with a one-tailed test giving p = 0.040. For the sequencing comparisons, planned one-tailed tests were run on just three Vbeta families that had been chosen in advance. In every sequenced subject, all of the top five TRBV05-01 clones were private clones. Strict matching and exclusion criteria produced a comparatively small study sample, limiting generalizability of findings. TRBV25-01 and TRBV02-01 usage followed the flow-cytometry pattern but did not reach statistical significance in the sequencing data.

For sex, age, current smoking status and body mass index, every depressed patient had a pairwise-matched non-depressed control. European descent was reported for all participants. Patients had a DSM-IV diagnosis of major depressive disorder with a Hamilton Rating Scale for Depression score of at least 18. No psychiatric medication, including antidepressants, had been taken by patients for at least 8 weeks before enrollment. Among patients, depression severity was moderate to severe. Participants were excluded if they had major medical conditions, Axis I/II comorbidities, regular medication or illicit drug use, or weekly alcohol intake above 100 g. From each participant, roughly 30 ml of peripheral blood was collected into EDTA tubes. Using the BD IMag Human CD4 T Lymphocyte Enrichment Set, CD4+ T cells were purified from thawed PBMCs via magnetic negative selection. A purity of 90% to 95% was typically achieved with the CD4+ enrichment method, as confirmed by flow cytometry. A subgroup of a handful of case-control pairs, chosen blind to the chemokine receptor expression and flow-cytometric repertoire skewing results, underwent TCRbeta sequencing. Every blood sample was taken in the morning at 8:00 a.m., and Ficoll-Hypaque gradient centrifugation was used to isolate PBMCs. PBMCs were gradually cooled to -80 degrees C for cryopreservation and then kept in liquid nitrogen until assay.

A remark on this clone: Its target antigen remains unknown. It has no much larger one-base neighbor in the sample; base qualities were not kept.

Germline trimming amounts to 10 bases on V and 2 bases on J, with 4 as the count of junction bases outside the gene matches. CDR1 SGHAT and CDR2 FQDESV were looked up in the germline V gene (reference sequence). The CDR3 covers 13 residues, taking in both the cysteine and the phenylalanine. Just the 39-base CDR3 DNA is kept, in frame starting at base 1. The Qiagen DNeasy Blood and Tissue Kit was used to extract total genomic DNA from the purified CD4+ T cells. Following immunoSEQ immunosequencing protocols, the TCRbeta CDR3 region, as defined by IMGT, was amplified and sequenced. In the authors' own workflow: Preprocessing of raw sequence data for PCR and sequencing error correction was performed by the immunoSEQ service. Data were loaded into the immunoSEQ Analyzer and further analyzed with VDJtools v1.0.7. Patient-control differences were tested with the paired Wilcoxon signed-rank test. TCRdb took this table from immuneACCESS and kept in-frame rearrangements with V and J called. Such tables lack part of the clones; where checked against another copy, unresolved V genes explain under half of the gap, and the rest is unexplained. V, J and clone size are those of that table, while D and trimming were read from the DNA. Counted in this sample were 10,000 to 15,000 clones; 90% to 95% of them appeared once. The ten most abundant clones make up about 1.5% of the sample.

Recombination connected TRBV11-1 to TRBJ2-2, with 7 bases in between that match TRBD1. This receptor was obtained from a woman aged 30 to 39 with major depressive disorder. Input material: CD4+ T cells from PBMCs. The sequence in DNA is TGTGCCATTGGGGACAGTAACACCGGGGAGCTGTTTTTT. Its product reads: CAIGDSNTGELFF.